This T cell receptor beta chain was sequenced in a study of OX40 agonist ivuxolimab in advanced cancers. Data came from immunoSEQ multiplex PCR; TCRdb stores just in-frame clones and leaves some out. The sample records tens of thousands of clones, about 88% being singletons. Germline V CDR1 and CDR2: ENHRY, SYGVKD. V was trimmed by 3 bases and J by 4 bases, leaving 18 bases between them. The CDR3 loop spans 16 amino acids. The input for sequencing was CD4+ or CD8+ T cells sorted from blood, taken in a trial of the OX40 agonist ivuxolimab. The receptor was derived from an adult with an advanced solid tumor such as melanoma, head and neck, liver or kidney cancer. The chain couples TRBV10-3 to TRBJ1-2; possibly TRBD1 for D (5 bases). The CDR3 reads CAISESHGTVSYGYTF. CDR3 sequence (DNA): TGTGCCATCAGTGAATCCCATGGGACGGTGAGCTATGGCTACACCTTC.